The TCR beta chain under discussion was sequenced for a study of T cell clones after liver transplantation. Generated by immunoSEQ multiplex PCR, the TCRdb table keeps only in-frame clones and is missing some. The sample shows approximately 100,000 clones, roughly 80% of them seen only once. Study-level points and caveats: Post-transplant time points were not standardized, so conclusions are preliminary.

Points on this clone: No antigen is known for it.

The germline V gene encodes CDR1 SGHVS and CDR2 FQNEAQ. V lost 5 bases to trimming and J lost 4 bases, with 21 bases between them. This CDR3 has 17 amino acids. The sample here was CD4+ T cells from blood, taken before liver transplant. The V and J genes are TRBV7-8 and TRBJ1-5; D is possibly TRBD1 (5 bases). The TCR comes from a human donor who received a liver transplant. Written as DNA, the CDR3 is TGTGCCAGCAGCCCAGCAGCCGTAGGGGTCCTTAATCAGCCCCAGCATTTT. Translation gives CASSPAAVGVLNQPQHF.